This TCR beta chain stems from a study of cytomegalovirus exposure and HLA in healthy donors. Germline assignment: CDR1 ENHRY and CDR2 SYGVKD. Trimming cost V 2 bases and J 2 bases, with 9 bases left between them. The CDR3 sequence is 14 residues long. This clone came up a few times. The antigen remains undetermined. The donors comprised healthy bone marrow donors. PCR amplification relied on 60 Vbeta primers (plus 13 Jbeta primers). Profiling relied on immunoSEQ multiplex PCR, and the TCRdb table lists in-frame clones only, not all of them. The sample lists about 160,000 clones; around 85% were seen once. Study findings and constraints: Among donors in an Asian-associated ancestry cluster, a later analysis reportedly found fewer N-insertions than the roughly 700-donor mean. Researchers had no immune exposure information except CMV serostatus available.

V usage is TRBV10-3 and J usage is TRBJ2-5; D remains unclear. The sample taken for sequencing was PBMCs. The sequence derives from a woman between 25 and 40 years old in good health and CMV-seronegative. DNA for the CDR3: TGTGCCATCAGTGAGGTGGCAGTACAAGAGACCCAGTACTTC. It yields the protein CAISEVAVQETQYF.